These T cell receptor beta chains were read from a single sample in a study of PD-1 blockade in classical Hodgkin lymphoma. Here immunoSEQ multiplex PCR was the method, and the copy in TCRdb shows in-frame clones only, minus some. The top ten clones hold approximately 2.9% of a sample with over 70,000 clones, 90% of them seen once. Here the sequenced sample was peripheral blood mononuclear cells (PBMCs), taken before the fourth cycle of nivolumab. Source of these receptors: a human donor with classical Hodgkin lymphoma. Each CDR3 is given with its conserved first and last residue. Where a row states a size, it is once, few, many or the class of an expanded clone; other rows omit it.

clone_size	j_call	v_call	cdr3_aa
-	TRBJ2-5	TRBV5-4	CASSWDRGLFQETQYF
-	TRBJ2-7	TRBV5-4	CASSFSGGPNEQYF
once	TRBJ1-6	TRBV5-6	CASSGPGALHF
-	TRBJ2-6	TRBV11-2	CASSLMGGGANVLTF
-	TRBJ1-2	TRBV30	CAWQTGLNYGYTF
-	TRBJ2-3	TRBV29-1	CSTKGERGASTDTQYF
-	TRBJ1-6	TRBV5-1	CASSLGRDSPLHF
-	TRBJ2-5	TRBV6-5	CASSPWTGQETQYF
-	TRBJ2-2	TRBV5-1	CASSLAGANTGELFF
-	TRBJ2-1	TRBV29-1	CSVESGPVIYNEQFF
-	TRBJ1-5	TRBV29-1	CSVWEMGNQPQHF
-	TRBJ1-1	TRBV29-1	CSARTGSNTEAFF
-	TRBJ2-1	TRBV7-2	CASSLVGIGNNEQFF
-	TRBJ2-7	TRBV11-2	CASSLRDRDSSYEQYF
few	TRBJ1-2	TRBV7-8	CASSLARVFAF
-	TRBJ1-1	TRBV25-1	CASGGYTEAFF
-	TRBJ2-3	TRBV7-2	CASSLSSQGTQYF